The 23 T cell receptor beta chains below were found in one sample sequenced in a study of CD8 T cells in ankylosing spondylitis. TCRdb itself ran the 5' RACE reads through MiXCR, one entry per CDR3 protein. The sample shows fewer than 250,000 distinct CDR3 sequences, under 35% of them seen only once. The sample comprised blood, either unsorted or a sorted T cell fraction (not recorded which). Receptors originate from a male donor with ankylosing spondylitis or in good health (not recorded which).

The rearrangement uses TRBV12-3 or TRBV12-4 and TRBJ1-4; D unresolved. CDR3 length equals 13 residues. Trimming removed 3 bases at V and 3 bases at J, with 5 bases between. The CDR3 region is CASSLSPNEKLFF. The DNA for the CDR3 is TGTGCCAGCAGTTTGTCGCCTAATGAAAAACTGTTTTTT.

Only a few counts were recorded for this clonotype. The chain employs TRBV6-5 and TRBJ2-2, with unresolved D. This CDR3 has 15 amino acids. CDR1 is MNHEY, CDR2 SVGAGI, per germline. Trimming removed 2 bases at V and 2 bases at J, with 9 bases between. CDR3 coding DNA: TGTGCCAGCAGTTACGTGGGCAGTAACACCGGGGAGCTGTTTTTT. Translation gives CASSYVGSNTGELFF.

In its sample, this clonotype was seen a few times. A junction end diverges from the germline sequence, so it may reflect a read error. The chain links TRBV4-2 to TRBJ2-5, with TRBD1 identical over 7 bases. The CDR3 consists of 16 residues. Germline-derived CDR1 and CDR2 are LGHNA and YNFKEQ. The CDR3 loop reads CASSQGGEGAQETQYF. In nucleotides, the CDR3 is TGTGCCAGCAGTCAAGGTGGTGAGGGGGCCCAAGAGACCCAGTACTTC.

Only a few counts were recorded for this clonotype. V is TRBV12-3 or TRBV12-4 and J is TRBJ2-5, with D hard to call. CDR3 size: 15 residues. V lost 2 bases and J 0 bases, leaving 10 bases between the germline ends. The CDR3 loop reads CASSLIGIHQETQYF. In DNA, the CDR3 is TGTGCCAGCAGTTTAATAGGGATCCACCAAGAGACCCAGTACTTC.

This clonotype was found a few times. This rearrangement joins TRBV6-1 to TRBJ2-7; no firm D call. Per the germline V gene, CDR1 is MNHNS and CDR2 is SASEGT. The CDR3 has 14 residues. V lost 1 base and J lost 3, with 10 bases in between. The DNA of the CDR3 is TGTGCCAGCAGTGAAGGTGAACTGATCTACGAGCAGTACTTC. Translated: CASSEGELIYEQYF.

This clonotype has just a few counts. This chain links TRBV29-1 with TRBJ1-2; no clear D. The CDR3 is made up of 13 amino acids. Germline values: CDR1 SQVTM, CDR2 ANQGSEA. The germline V and J ends were trimmed by 3 bases and 1 base, with 9 bases remaining between them. The CDR3 sequence is CSVESNGNYGYTF. The CDR3 coding sequence is TGCAGCGTTGAGTCGAATGGTAACTATGGCTACACCTTC. The full variable domain, in which reference TRBV29-1 and TRBJ1-2 provide the parts outside the CDR3, is SAVISQKPSRDICQRGTSLTIQCQVDSQVTMMFWYRQQPGQSLTLIATANQGSEATYESGFVIDKFPISRPNLTFSTLTVSNMSPEDSSIYLCSVESNGNYGYTFGSGTRLTVV.

The chain couples TRBV2 to TRBJ2-7, with a possible D match to TRBD1 (6 bases). The V gene lost 3 bases and the J gene lost 0 bases, with 18 bases spanning the gap. CDR1 is SNHLY, CDR2 FYNNEI, per germline. CDR3 length: 17 amino acids. In DNA form, the CDR3 reads TGTGCCAGCAGTGAGGCGTTGAGGGGGTCCCCCTCCTACGAGCAGTACTTC. Its protein product is CASSEALRGSPSYEQYF.

V is TRBV20-1 and J is TRBJ2-5, with TRBD1 identical over 9 bases. Germline loops: CDR1 DFQATT, CDR2 SNEGSKA (reference sequence). Germline trimming cut 1 base from V and 3 bases from J; bases unmatched to any gene: 0. The CDR3 covers 13 residues. The CDR3 here is CSARGQGEETQYF. In DNA form, the CDR3 reads TGCAGTGCTAGAGGACAGGGGGAAGAGACCCAGTACTTC.

This clonotype was seen only a few times. The gene calls are TRBV28 and TRBJ1-3; no definite D call. The ends were cut back, 1 base at V and 4 bases at J, with 14 bases in the middle. Germline CDR1 is MDHEN and CDR2 is SYDVKM. CDR3 length equals 16 residues. The CDR3 protein is CASSLLVERVGNTIYF. CDR3 nucleotide sequence: TGTGCCAGCAGTTTATTAGTGGAACGGGTAGGAAACACCATATATTTT.

There are a few counts of this clonotype. The chain carries TRBV6-5 and TRBJ2-7; D remains unclear. The CDR3 has 14 amino acids. V lost 2 bases, J lost 2 bases, and 10 bases lay in between. In germline, CDR1 is MNHEY, CDR2 SVGAGI. CDR3 in amino acids: CASSYLVGPYEQYF. The CDR3 bases are TGTGCCAGCAGTTACCTTGTCGGGCCCTACGAGCAGTACTTC.

This chain uses TRBV7-9 with TRBJ2-3, with 9 nucleotides matching TRBD2. Losses at the gene ends were 5 bases for V and 2 bases for J; bases not matched to a gene: 8. CDR1 SEHNR and CDR2 FQNEAQ come from the germline V gene (reference sequence). The CDR3 has 16 residues. The chain's CDR3 is CASSHPSGDYTDTQYF. DNA of the CDR3: TGTGCCAGCAGCCATCCTAGCGGGGACTACACAGATACGCAGTATTTT.

The chain joins TRBV6-5 to TRBJ2-5; 12 bases map to TRBD2. This CDR3 has 17 amino acids. V lost 4 bases and J lost 5; bases outside the gene matches: 11. Germline V gives CDR1 MNHEY, CDR2 SVGAGI. CDR3 amino acids: CASSSTLAGGPQETQYF. Here the CDR3 DNA reads TGTGCCAGCAGTTCGACTCTAGCGGGGGGGCCTCAGGAGACCCAGTACTTC.

This clonotype was seen ten or more times. This chain uses TRBV12-3 or TRBV12-4 with TRBJ2-5; tentative D call: TRBD1 (5 bases). The CDR3 sequence is 11 residues long. V gave up 8 bases and J gave up 7 bases, with 11 bases separating them. Here the CDR3 DNA reads TGTGCCAGCGACCAAGGGGCGACCCAGTACTTC. It encodes CASDQGATQYF.

This rearrangement joins TRBV27 to TRBJ2-6, with D unresolved. CDR1 is MNHEY and CDR2 is SMNVEV in the germline V gene (reference sequence). The CDR3 contains 14 residues. V was trimmed by 3 bases and J by 4 bases, leaving 7 bases between them. The CDR3 spells CASSFPPGANVLTF. The DNA of the CDR3 is TGTGCCAGCAGTTTCCCTCCCGGGGCCAACGTCCTGACTTTC.

The chain uses TRBV20-1 and TRBJ1-2; 7 bases align to TRBD1. CDR1 and CDR2 (germline): DFQATT, SNEGSKA (reference sequence). This CDR3 contains 13 residues. After removal of 2 bases from V and 8 bases from J, the junction contained 8 bases not matched to a gene. The CDR3 is CSARTDRVDGYTF. The CDR3, as DNA: TGCAGTGCTAGAACCGACAGGGTAGACGGCTACACCTTC.

This sequence joins TRBV15 and TRBJ2-5; D call uncertain. V lost 1 base and J lost 2, with 8 bases in between. Germline CDR1 reads LNHNV; CDR2 reads YYDKDF (reference sequence). This CDR3 is 14 amino acids long. The CDR3 here is CATSRGTGQETQYF. In nucleotides, the CDR3 is TGTGCCACCAGCAGAGGGACCGGTCAAGAGACCCAGTACTTC.

This clonotype was counted between two and nine times. The chain employs TRBV7-7 and TRBJ2-2, with D possibly matching TRBD1 (6 bases). The CDR3 is 13 amino acids. Per the germline V gene, CDR1 is SSHAT and CDR2 is FNYEAQ (reference sequence). V was cut by 5 bases and J by 6 bases, with 10 bases left in between. CDR3 in amino acids: CASSPQGAGELFF. The DNA of the CDR3 is TGTGCCAGCAGCCCACAGGGCGCCGGGGAGCTGTTTTTT.

The gene calls are TRBV27 and TRBJ1-1; no firm D call. Germline V gene lookup returns CDR1 MNHEY and CDR2 SMNVEV (reference sequence). The V and J ends lost 7 bases and 1 base respectively, with 19 bases between them. This CDR3 has 16 amino acids. The chain's CDR3 is CASNLHRAVKNTEAFF. As DNA, the CDR3 is TGTGCCAGCAATTTGCACCGGGCCGTCAAGAACACTGAAGCTTTCTTT.

The rearrangement uses TRBV12-3 or TRBV12-4 and TRBJ2-1, with D unclear. The CDR3 consists of 15 residues. Trimming removed 3 bases at V and 0 bases at J, with 9 bases between. The CDR3 bases are TGTGCCAGCAGTTTCCATCCGAGCTCCTACAATGAGCAGTTCTTC. Protein sequence: CASSFHPSSYNEQFF.

There are a few counts of this clonotype. This chain links TRBV15 with TRBJ2-7; D not certain. In germline, CDR1 is LNHNV, CDR2 YYDKDF (reference sequence). The CDR3 covers 14 residues. Trimming took off 1 base at V and 2 bases at J, with 9 bases between the two ends. The CDR3 coding sequence is TGTGCCACCAGCAGAGCCGGTGGAGCCTACGAGCAGTACTTC. Translation: CATSRAGGAYEQYF.

The V and J genes are TRBV4-2 and TRBJ2-3; D is unclear. CDR3 length: 14 amino acids. Germline-derived CDR1 and CDR2 are LGHNA and YNFKEQ. The V and J ends lost 2 bases and 1 base respectively, with 7 bases between them. The CDR3 DNA reads TGTGCCAGCAGCCAAAAGGCAGGCACAGATACGCAGTATTTT. It specifies CASSQKAGTDTQYF.

This clonotype occurred many times. The chain carries TRBV12-3 or TRBV12-4 and TRBJ2-1; no clear D. The CDR3 loop spans 11 amino acids. With 3 bases removed from V and 6 bases from J, the gap between germline ends came to 3 bases. The CDR3 DNA follows: TGTGCCAGCAGTTTGCTCAATGAGCAGTTCTTC. Translating gives CASSLLNEQFF.

This clonotype showed up just a few times. The gene calls are TRBV20-1 and TRBJ2-7, with D perhaps TRBD1 (6 bases). CDR1 DFQATT and CDR2 SNEGSKA come from the germline V gene (reference sequence). V lost 5 bases and J 3 bases, leaving 11 bases between the germline ends. This CDR3 spans 12 amino acids. CDR3 coding DNA: TGCAGTGCTTACCGGGACAACTACGAGCAGTACTTC. Its translation is CSAYRDNYEQYF.